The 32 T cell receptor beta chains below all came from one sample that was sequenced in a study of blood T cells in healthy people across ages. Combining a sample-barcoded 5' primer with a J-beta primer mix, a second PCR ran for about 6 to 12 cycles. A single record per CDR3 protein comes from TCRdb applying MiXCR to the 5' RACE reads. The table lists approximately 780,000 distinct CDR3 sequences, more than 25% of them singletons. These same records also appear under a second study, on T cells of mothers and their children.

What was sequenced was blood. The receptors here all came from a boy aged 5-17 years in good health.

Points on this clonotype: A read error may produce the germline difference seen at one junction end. This CDR3 reads CSVEDRGEDYGYAF. DNA of the CDR3: TGCAGCGTTGAAGATCGGGGGGAGGACTATGGCTACGCCTTC. The chain combines TRBV29-1 with TRBJ1-2, with a possible D match to TRBD1 (5 bases). The length of the CDR3 is 14 residues. Germline-derived CDR1 and CDR2 are SQVTM and ANQGSEA.

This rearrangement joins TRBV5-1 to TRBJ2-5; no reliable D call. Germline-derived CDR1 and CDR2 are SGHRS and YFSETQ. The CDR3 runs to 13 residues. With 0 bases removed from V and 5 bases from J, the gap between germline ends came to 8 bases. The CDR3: CASSLEVAETQYF. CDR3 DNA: TGCGCCAGCAGCTTGGAAGTGGCGGAGACCCAGTACTTC.

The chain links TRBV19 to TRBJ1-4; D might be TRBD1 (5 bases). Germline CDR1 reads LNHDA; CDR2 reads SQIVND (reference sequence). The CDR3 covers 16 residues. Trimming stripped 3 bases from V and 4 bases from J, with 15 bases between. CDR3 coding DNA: TGTGCCAGTAGTATCGGGGCACGGCCCGTTAATGAAAAACTGTTTTTT. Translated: CASSIGARPVNEKLFF.

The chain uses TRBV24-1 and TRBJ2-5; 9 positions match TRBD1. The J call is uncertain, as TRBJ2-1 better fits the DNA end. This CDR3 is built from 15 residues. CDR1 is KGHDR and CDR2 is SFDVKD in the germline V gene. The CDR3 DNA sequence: TGTGCCACCAGTGACACAGGGGGCCCCTACAATGAGCAGTTCTTC. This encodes CATSDTGGPYNEQFF.

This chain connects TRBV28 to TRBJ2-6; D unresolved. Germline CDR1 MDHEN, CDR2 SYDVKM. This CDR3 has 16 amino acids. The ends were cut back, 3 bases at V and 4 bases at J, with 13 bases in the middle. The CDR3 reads CASSFPLDSGANVLTF. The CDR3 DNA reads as TGTGCCAGCAGTTTTCCCCTAGACTCCGGGGCCAACGTCCTGACTTTC.

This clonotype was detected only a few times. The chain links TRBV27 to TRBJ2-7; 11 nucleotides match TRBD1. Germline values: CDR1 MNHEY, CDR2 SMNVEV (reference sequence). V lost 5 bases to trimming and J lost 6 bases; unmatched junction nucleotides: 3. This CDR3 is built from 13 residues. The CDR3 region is CASSIGTGGEQYF. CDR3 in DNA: TGTGCCAGCAGTATCGGGACAGGGGGCGAGCAGTACTTC.

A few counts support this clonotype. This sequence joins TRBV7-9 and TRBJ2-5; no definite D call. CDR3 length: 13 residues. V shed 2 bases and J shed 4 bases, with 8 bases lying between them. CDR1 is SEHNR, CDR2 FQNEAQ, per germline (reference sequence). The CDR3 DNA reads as TGTGCCAGCAGCTTAATGAGCCGAGAGACCCAGTACTTC. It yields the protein CASSLMSRETQYF.

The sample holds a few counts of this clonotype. The CDR3 DNA is TGCAGTGCTACGTCCCAGAACGATGAGCAGTTCTTC. Protein sequence: CSATSQNDEQFF. The J gene is TRBJ2-1, the V gene TRBV20-1; D is ambiguous. The V gene's germline CDR1 is DFQATT and CDR2 SNEGSKA (reference sequence). V gave up 4 bases and J gave up 8 bases, with 12 bases separating them. The CDR3 totals 12 residues.

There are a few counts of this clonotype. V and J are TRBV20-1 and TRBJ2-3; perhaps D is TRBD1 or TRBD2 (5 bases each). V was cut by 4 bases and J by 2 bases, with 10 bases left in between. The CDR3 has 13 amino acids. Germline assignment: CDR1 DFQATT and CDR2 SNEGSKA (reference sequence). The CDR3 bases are TGCAGTGCTAACTCCGGGACCACAGATACGCAGTATTTT. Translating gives CSANSGTTDTQYF.

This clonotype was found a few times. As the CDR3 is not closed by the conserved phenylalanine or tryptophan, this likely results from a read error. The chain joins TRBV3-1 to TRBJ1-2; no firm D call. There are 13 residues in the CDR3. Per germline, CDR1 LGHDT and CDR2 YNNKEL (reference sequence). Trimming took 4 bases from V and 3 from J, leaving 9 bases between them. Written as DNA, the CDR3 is TGTGCCAGCAGCCCCTCGGGGTACTATGGCTACACCCTC. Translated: CASSPSGYYGYTL.

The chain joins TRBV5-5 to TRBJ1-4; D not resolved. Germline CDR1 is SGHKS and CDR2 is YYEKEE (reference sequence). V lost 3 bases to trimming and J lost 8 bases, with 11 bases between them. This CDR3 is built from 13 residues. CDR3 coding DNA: TGTGCCAGCAGCTCCGCCCCCATAGAAAAACTGTTTTTT. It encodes CASSSAPIEKLFF.

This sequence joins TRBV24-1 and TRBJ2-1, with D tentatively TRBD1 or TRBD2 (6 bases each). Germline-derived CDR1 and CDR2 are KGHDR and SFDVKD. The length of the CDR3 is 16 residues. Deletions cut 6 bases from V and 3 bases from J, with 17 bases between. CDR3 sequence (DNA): TGTGCCACCAGTCTAGGGGGGAGCGGAAGCTACAATGAGCAGTTCTTC. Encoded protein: CATSLGGSGSYNEQFF.

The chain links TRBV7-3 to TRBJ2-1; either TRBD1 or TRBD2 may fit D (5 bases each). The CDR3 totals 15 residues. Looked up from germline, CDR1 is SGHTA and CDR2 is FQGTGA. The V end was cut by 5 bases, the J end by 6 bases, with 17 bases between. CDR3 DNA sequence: TGTGCCAGCAGCGGAAAAGGGGACCTGTCCAATGAGCAGTTCTTC. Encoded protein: CASSGKGDLSNEQFF.

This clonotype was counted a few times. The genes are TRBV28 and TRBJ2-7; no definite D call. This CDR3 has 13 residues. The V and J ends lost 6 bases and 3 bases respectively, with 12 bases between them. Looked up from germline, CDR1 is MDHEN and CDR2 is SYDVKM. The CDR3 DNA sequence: TGTGCCAGCAGCCTAAGCCCCTACTACGAGCAGTACTTC. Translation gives CASSLSPYYEQYF. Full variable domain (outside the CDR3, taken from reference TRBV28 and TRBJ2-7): DVKVTQSSRYLVKRTGEKVFLECVQDMDHENMFWYRQDPGLGLRLIYFSYDVKMKEKGDIPEGYSVSREKKERFSLILESASTNQTSMYLCASSLSPYYEQYFGPGTRLTVT.

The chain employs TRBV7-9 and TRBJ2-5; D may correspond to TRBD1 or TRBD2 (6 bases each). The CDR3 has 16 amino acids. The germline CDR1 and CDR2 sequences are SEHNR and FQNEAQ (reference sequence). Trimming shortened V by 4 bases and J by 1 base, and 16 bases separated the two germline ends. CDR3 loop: CASSYGGRFLQETQYF. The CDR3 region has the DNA TGTGCCAGCAGCTATGGGGGGCGGTTTCTCCAAGAGACCCAGTACTTC. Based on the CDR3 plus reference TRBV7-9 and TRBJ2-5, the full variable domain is DTGVSQNPRHKITKRGQNVTFRCDPISEHNRLYWYRQTLGQGPEFLTYFQNEAQLEKSRLLSDRFSAERPKGSFSTLEIQRTEQGDSAMYLCASSYGGRFLQETQYFGPGTRLLVL.

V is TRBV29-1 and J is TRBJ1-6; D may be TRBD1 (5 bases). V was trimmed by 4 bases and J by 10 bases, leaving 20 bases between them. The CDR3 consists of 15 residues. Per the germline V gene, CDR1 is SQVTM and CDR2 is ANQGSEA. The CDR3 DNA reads TGCAGCGTTGGTTTTGGGGGGTCTGGGGAATCACCCCTCCACTTT. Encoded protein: CSVGFGGSGESPLHF.

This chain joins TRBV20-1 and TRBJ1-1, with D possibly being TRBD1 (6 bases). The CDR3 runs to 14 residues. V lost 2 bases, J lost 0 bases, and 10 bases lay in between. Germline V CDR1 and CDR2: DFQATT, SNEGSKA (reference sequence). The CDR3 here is CSARPDSLNTEAFF. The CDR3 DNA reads TGCAGTGCTAGACCGGACAGTTTGAACACTGAAGCTTTCTTT.

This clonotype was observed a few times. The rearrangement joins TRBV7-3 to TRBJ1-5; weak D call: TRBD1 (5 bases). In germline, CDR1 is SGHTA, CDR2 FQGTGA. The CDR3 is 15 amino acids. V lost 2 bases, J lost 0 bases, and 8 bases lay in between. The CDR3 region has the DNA TGTGCCAGCAGCTTACAAGGGGTTAGCAATCAGCCCCAGCATTTT. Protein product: CASSLQGVSNQPQHF.

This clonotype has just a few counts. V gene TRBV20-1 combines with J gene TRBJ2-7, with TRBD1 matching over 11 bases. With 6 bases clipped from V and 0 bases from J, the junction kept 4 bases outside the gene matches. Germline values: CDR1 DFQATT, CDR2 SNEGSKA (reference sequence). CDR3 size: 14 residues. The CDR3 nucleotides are TGCAGTGCGATTGGGACAGGGGGCTCCTACGAGCAGTACTTC. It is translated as CSAIGTGGSYEQYF.

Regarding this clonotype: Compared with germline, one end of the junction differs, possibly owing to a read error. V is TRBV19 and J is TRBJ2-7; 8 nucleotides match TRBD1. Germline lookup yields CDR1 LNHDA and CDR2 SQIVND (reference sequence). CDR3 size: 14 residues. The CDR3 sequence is CASSMDRAIDEQYF. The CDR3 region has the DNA TGTGCCAGCAGTATGGACAGGGCCATCGACGAGCAGTACTTC. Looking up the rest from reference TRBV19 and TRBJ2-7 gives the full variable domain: DGGITQSPKYLFRKEGQNVTLSCEQNLNHDAMYWYRQDPGQGLRLIYYSQIVNDFQKGDIAEGYSVSREKKESFPLTVTSAQKNPTAFYLCASSMDRAIDEQYFGPGTRLTVT.

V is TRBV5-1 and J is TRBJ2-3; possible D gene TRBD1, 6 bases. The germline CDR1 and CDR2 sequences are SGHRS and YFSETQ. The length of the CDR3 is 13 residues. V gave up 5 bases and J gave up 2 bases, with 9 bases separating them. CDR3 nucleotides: TGCGCCAGCAGACAGGGCCCCACAGATACGCAGTATTTT. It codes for CASRQGPTDTQYF.

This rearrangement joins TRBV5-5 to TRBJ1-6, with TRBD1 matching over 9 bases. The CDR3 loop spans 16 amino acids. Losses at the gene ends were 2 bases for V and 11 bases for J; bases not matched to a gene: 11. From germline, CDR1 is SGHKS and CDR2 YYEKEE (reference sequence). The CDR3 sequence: CASSLGTGNGNPPLHF. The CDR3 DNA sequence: TGTGCCAGCAGCTTAGGGACAGGGAATGGGAATCCACCCCTCCACTTT.

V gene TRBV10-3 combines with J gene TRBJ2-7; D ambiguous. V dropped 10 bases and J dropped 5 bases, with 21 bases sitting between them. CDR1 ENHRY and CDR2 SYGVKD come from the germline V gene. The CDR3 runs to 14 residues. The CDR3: CATKAIELRDEQYF. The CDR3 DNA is TGTGCCACCAAGGCGATAGAGCTTCGGGACGAGCAGTACTTC.

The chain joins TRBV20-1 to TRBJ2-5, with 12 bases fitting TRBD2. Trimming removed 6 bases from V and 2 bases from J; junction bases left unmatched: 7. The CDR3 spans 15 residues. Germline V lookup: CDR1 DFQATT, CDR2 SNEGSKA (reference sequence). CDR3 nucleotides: TGCAGTGCGTTTGGCCTAGCGGGGGGGCAAGAGACCCAGTACTTC. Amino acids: CSAFGLAGGQETQYF.

The CDR3 DNA reads TGTGCCAGCAGTGACCCGGGACACAATGAGCAGTTCTTC. It translates to CASSDPGHNEQFF. The rearrangement joins TRBV25-1 to TRBJ2-1; either TRBD1 or TRBD2 may fit D (5 bases each). V shed 3 bases and J shed 5 bases, with 8 bases lying between them. Germline CDR1 is MGHDK and CDR2 is SYGVNS. This CDR3 is built from 13 residues.

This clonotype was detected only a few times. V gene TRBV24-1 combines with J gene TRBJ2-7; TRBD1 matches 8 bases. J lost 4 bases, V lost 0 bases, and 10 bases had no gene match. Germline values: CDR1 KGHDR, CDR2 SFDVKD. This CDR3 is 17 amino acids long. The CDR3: CATSDLHRGQGKYEQYF. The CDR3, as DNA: TGTGCCACCAGTGATTTGCATCGTGGACAGGGAAAATACGAGCAGTACTTC.

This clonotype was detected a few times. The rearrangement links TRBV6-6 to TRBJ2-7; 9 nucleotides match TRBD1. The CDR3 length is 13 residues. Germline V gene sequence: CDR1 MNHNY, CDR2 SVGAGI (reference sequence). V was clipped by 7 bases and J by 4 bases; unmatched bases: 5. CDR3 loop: CASTLTGGYEQYF. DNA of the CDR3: TGTGCCAGCACCCTGACAGGGGGTTACGAGCAGTACTTC.

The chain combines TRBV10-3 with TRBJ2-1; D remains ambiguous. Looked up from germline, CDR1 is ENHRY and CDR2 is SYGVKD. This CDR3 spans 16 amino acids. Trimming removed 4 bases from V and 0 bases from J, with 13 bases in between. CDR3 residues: CAISGTRQSSYNEQFF. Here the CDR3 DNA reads TGTGCCATCAGTGGCACCAGACAAAGCTCCTACAATGAGCAGTTCTTC.

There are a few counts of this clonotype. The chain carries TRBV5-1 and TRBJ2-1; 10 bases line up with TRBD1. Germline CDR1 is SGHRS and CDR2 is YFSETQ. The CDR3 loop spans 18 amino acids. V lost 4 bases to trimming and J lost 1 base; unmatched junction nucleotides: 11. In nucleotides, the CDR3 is TGCGCCAGCAGCCGGGACAGGGGAATGCGGAGTTCCTACAATGAGCAGTTCTTC. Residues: CASSRDRGMRSSYNEQFF.

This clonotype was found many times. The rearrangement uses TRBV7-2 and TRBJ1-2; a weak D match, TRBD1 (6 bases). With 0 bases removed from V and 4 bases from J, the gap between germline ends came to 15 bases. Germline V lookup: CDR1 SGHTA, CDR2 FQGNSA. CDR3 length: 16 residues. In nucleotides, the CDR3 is TGTGCCAGCAGCTTAGCCCCCATAACAGGGTCCTATGGCTACACCTTC. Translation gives CASSLAPITGSYGYTF.

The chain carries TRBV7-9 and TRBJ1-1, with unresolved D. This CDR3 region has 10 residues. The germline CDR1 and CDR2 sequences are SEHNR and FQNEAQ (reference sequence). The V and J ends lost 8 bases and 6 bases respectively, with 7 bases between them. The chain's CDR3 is CASGVAEAFF. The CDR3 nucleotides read TGTGCCAGCGGGGTGGCTGAAGCTTTCTTT.

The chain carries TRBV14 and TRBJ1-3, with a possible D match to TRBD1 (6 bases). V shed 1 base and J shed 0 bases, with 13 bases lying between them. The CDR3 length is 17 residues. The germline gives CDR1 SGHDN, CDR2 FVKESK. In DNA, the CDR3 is TGTGCCAGCAGCCAAGGAATGGGGGCCATCTCTGGAAACACCATATATTTT. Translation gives CASSQGMGAISGNTIYF. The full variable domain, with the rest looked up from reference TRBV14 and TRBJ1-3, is EAGVTQFPSHSVIEKGQTVTLRCDPISGHDNLYWYRRVMGKEIKFLLHFVKESKQDESGMPNNRFLAERTGGTYSTLKVQPAELEDSGVYFCASSQGMGAISGNTIYFGEGSWLTVV.